The 32 T cell receptor beta chains in this list originate from one sample, sequenced in a study of T-cell memory formation after mild COVID-19 (dated by TCRdb to the early 2020s). Preparation of the library involved 5' RACE. Sequenced using an Illumina NovaSeq 6000. The public reads were reprocessed in TCRdb via fastp at Q25 and MiXCR, keeping in-frame beta chains. Under each unique CDR3 protein, matching rows form one entry showing the most common genes and DNA. This sample gives about 400,000 distinct CDR3 sequences in total; around a quarter of them show up just once. Around 14% of the sample is in the top ten clones. The sample taken for sequencing was PBMCs or a T cell subset sorted from them (not recorded which). All receptors derive from an adult woman who had mild COVID-19 (a few samples of this study predate the infection). The sample titles of this study are shuffled in the database, so cell type and time point are left out; the donor was told from shared clones.

This clonotype was counted a few times. V usage is TRBV29-1 and J usage is TRBJ2-1; D uncertain. The V gene lost 7 bases and the J gene lost 1 base, with 8 bases spanning the gap. Germline V gene data show CDR1 as SQVTM and CDR2 as ANQGSEA. The CDR3 extends over 12 amino acids. In nucleotides, the CDR3 is TGCAGCGCTAGGTGGTCCTACAATGAGCAGTTCTTC. Translated, it gives CSARWSYNEQFF.

The rearrangement joins TRBV18 to TRBJ2-5, with D maybe TRBD1 (6 bases). Per the germline V gene, CDR1 is KGHSH and CDR2 is LQKENI. Trimming pared 6 bases from V and 2 bases from J, leaving 10 bases between. This CDR3 has 13 amino acids. The CDR3 DNA is TGTGCCAGCTCCGCAGGACAGCAAGAGACCCAGTACTTC. Translation gives CASSAGQQETQYF.

This clonotype was picked up a small number of times. The chain employs TRBV5-1 and TRBJ2-5; 15 bases are shared with TRBD2. This CDR3 is 20 amino acids long. J gave up 5 bases and V 3 bases, and 17 bases lay outside the gene matches. In germline, CDR1 is SGHRS, CDR2 YFSETQ. CDR3 bases: TGCGCCAGCAGCTACGGCAGGACTAGCGGGAGGGGCCGCGTAGAGGAGACCCAGTACTTC. This translates into CASSYGRTSGRGRVEETQYF.

This clonotype was seen only a few times. This sequence joins TRBV20-1 and TRBJ2-7; D might be TRBD1 or TRBD2, each matching 6 bases. The CDR3 has 18 residues. V was trimmed by 5 bases and J by 0 bases, leaving 26 bases between them. CDR1 and CDR2 from the germline V gene are DFQATT and SNEGSKA (reference sequence). CDR3 in DNA: TGCAGTGCTCCGTACATCCAACTCGGGGGCCGAATCTCCTACGAGCAGTACTTC. Translating gives CSAPYIQLGGRISYEQYF.

This sequence joins TRBV7-9 and TRBJ2-5; 10 bases match TRBD2. This CDR3 is 13 amino acids long. The V segment lost 8 bases and the J segment 1 base; nucleotides outside the gene matches: 1. Per germline, CDR1 SEHNR and CDR2 FQNEAQ (reference sequence). DNA of the CDR3: TGTGCCAGCGGACTAGCGGCCCAAGAGACCCAGTACTTC. Translating gives CASGLAAQETQYF. Looking up the rest from reference TRBV7-9 and TRBJ2-5 gives the full variable domain: DTGVSQNPRHKITKRGQNVTFRCDPISEHNRLYWYRQTLGQGPEFLTYFQNEAQLEKSRLLSDRFSAERPKGSFSTLEIQRTEQGDSAMYLCASGLAAQETQYFGPGTRLLVL.

The rearrangement links TRBV12-3 or TRBV12-4 to TRBJ1-1; 7 bases match TRBD1. The CDR3 consists of 17 residues. The J segment lost 3 bases and the V segment lost 6 bases, leaving 16 bases of the junction unmatched. The CDR3 region is CASRPTGARLGDTEAFF. The DNA of the CDR3 is TGTGCCAGCAGACCTACAGGGGCCAGATTGGGAGACACTGAAGCTTTCTTT.

This clonotype has only a few counts. The genes are TRBV12-3 or TRBV12-4 and TRBJ1-1, with 8 bases lining up with TRBD1. Trimming took 7 bases from V and 5 from J; bases not matched to a gene: 9. The CDR3 loop spans 14 amino acids. CDR3 in amino acids: CASKADRVGTEAFF. CDR3 DNA: TGTGCCAGCAAAGCGGACAGGGTGGGAACTGAAGCTTTCTTT.

The chain is built from TRBV2 and TRBJ1-5, with D possibly TRBD1 on 5 matching bases. V gave up 8 bases and J gave up 5 bases, with 13 bases separating them. The CDR3 contains 13 residues. The V gene's germline CDR1 is SNHLY and CDR2 FYNNEI. For the CDR3, the DNA is TGTGCCAGCGGTGGGCAGGGCTATCAGCCCCAGCATTTT. Protein sequence: CASGGQGYQPQHF.

This clonotype appeared a few times. The CDR3 reads CASNPGTHRAFF. The CDR3 DNA follows: TGTGCCAGCAACCCAGGCACCCACCGAGCTTTCTTT. V usage is TRBV12-3 or TRBV12-4 and J usage is TRBJ1-1; unclear D gene. The CDR3 loop spans 12 amino acids. Trimming stripped 7 bases from V and 10 bases from J, with 16 bases between.

This clonotype has ten or more counts. The CDR3 nucleotides read TGTGCCAGCAGCTCCCGGACTAGCGGGAGGGGTACGCAGTATTTT. This translates into CASSSRTSGRGTQYF. The chain has TRBV11-3 and TRBJ2-3, with 15 bases fitting TRBD2. Looked up from germline, CDR1 is SGHNT and CDR2 is YENEEA. After removal of 4 bases from V and 8 bases from J, the junction contained 4 bases not matched to a gene. The CDR3 runs to 15 residues.

The chain employs TRBV6-5 and TRBJ1-1; 7 bases align to TRBD1. The CDR3 sequence is 12 residues long. V dropped 9 bases and J dropped 2; count of bases not matched to a gene: 3. CDR1 and CDR2 from the germline V gene are MNHEY and SVGAGI. CDR3 sequence (DNA): TGTGCCAGTACAGGGGTTAACACTGAAGCTTTCTTT. Translation: CASTGVNTEAFF.

This clonotype has more than one count but fewer than ten. The chain carries TRBV11-2 and TRBJ2-5; possible D gene TRBD2, 6 bases. Trimming shortened V by 0 bases and J by 11 bases, and 13 bases separated the two germline ends. Germline V gene sequence: CDR1 SGHAT, CDR2 FQNNGV. There are 13 residues in the CDR3. The CDR3 DNA sequence: TGTGCCAGCAGCTTAGATCGCGGGGCCGGACAGTACTTC. It codes for CASSLDRGAGQYF. The full variable domain, in which reference TRBV11-2 and TRBJ2-5 provide the parts outside the CDR3, is EAGVAQSPRYKIIEKRQSVAFWCNPISGHATLYWYQQILGQGPKLLIQFQNNGVVDDSQLPKDRFSAERLKGVDSTLKIQPAKLEDSAVYLCASSLDRGAGQYFGPGTRLLVL.

This chain links TRBV20-1 with TRBJ2-3; D perhaps matches TRBD2 (5 bases). CDR3 length equals 13 residues. Looked up from germline, CDR1 is DFQATT and CDR2 is SNEGSKA (reference sequence). V was pared by 1 base and J by 10 bases, with 15 bases between. CDR3 nucleotides: TGCAGTGCTAGAGTCTCGGCGGGCACAGCGCAGTATTTT. Residues: CSARVSAGTAQYF.

The chain couples TRBV28 to TRBJ1-5, with TRBD1 as a possible D gene (6 bases). Germline loops: CDR1 MDHEN, CDR2 SYDVKM. The V gene lost 6 bases and the J gene lost 11 bases, with 23 bases spanning the gap. The CDR3 is made up of 15 amino acids. The CDR3, as DNA: TGTGCCAGCAGCTCCCGAGGGACCGCGCAGGGGACCCAGCATTTT. Residues: CASSSRGTAQGTQHF.

The chain links TRBV5-1 to TRBJ2-7, with TRBD1 matching over 9 bases. The ends lost 5 bases at V and 2 bases at J; junction bases unmatched: 2. The CDR3 has 13 residues. From germline, CDR1 is SGHRS and CDR2 YFSETQ. This CDR3 reads CASRGTGTYEQYF. CDR3 in DNA: TGCGCCAGCAGAGGGACAGGGACCTACGAGCAGTACTTC.

This chain connects TRBV5-1 to TRBJ1-2; 7 bases are shared with TRBD1. CDR1 and CDR2 from the germline V gene are SGHRS and YFSETQ. Losses at the gene ends were 5 bases for V and 5 bases for J; bases not matched to a gene: 9. The CDR3 contains 14 residues. The CDR3 spells CASSPQGTGYGYTF. In DNA, the CDR3 is TGCGCCAGCAGTCCACAGGGGACGGGGTATGGCTACACCTTC.

The CDR3 sequence: CASSPGLGSDTQYF. The CDR3 DNA reads TGTGCCAGCAGTCCGGGTTTAGGGTCGGATACGCAGTATTTT. The rearrangement uses TRBV27 and TRBJ2-3; no definite D call. This CDR3 comprises 14 residues. CDR1 is MNHEY and CDR2 is SMNVEV in the germline V gene (reference sequence). V was cut by 5 bases and J by 6 bases, with 15 bases left in between.

This clonotype was recorded a few times. The gene calls are TRBV6-2 or TRBV6-3 and TRBJ2-6; 10 nucleotides agree with TRBD2. The length of the CDR3 is 16 residues. From germline, CDR1 is MNHEY and CDR2 SVGEGT. V lost 8 bases to trimming and J lost 4 bases; unmatched junction nucleotides: 8. The CDR3 loop reads CASATSGVGGANVLTF. Written as DNA, the CDR3 is TGTGCCAGCGCTACTAGCGGGGTTGGAGGGGCCAACGTCCTGACTTTC.

The chain links TRBV30 to TRBJ2-7; 9 nucleotides match TRBD2. This CDR3 contains 17 residues. Germline values: CDR1 GTSNPN, CDR2 SVGIG (reference sequence). J lost 0 bases, V lost 0 bases, and 9 bases had no gene match. CDR3 DNA sequence: TGTGCCTGGAGTGTGGCTAGCGGGGCAAAATCCTCCTACGAGCAGTACTTC. Amino acid sequence: CAWSVASGAKSSYEQYF.

The chain joins TRBV7-8 to TRBJ1-1; D remains ambiguous. The ends were cut back, 5 bases at V and 4 bases at J, with 17 bases in the middle. The CDR3 is 15 amino acids. Germline V lookup: CDR1 SGHVS, CDR2 FQNEAQ. The CDR3, as DNA: TGTGCCAGCAGCCGGGCCCCCCCTGGTGTCACTGAAGCTTTCTTT. Translation gives CASSRAPPGVTEAFF.

This clonotype was observed once. The chain carries TRBV12-3 or TRBV12-4 and TRBJ1-3, with a tentative D call TRBD1 (6 bases). The CDR3 is 15 amino acids. Deletions cut 6 bases from V and 3 bases from J, with 15 bases between. For the CDR3, the DNA is TGTGCCAGCAGCCGCGAAAGGGGGTTTGGAAACACCATATATTTT. This sequence encodes CASSRERGFGNTIYF.

This clonotype was detected only a few times. The CDR3 DNA sequence: TGCGCCAGCAGCCTCCGCGGACAGGTTGACTATGGCTACACCTTC. As protein: CASSLRGQVDYGYTF. V is TRBV5-1 and J is TRBJ1-2; 7 bases map to TRBD1. Germline trimming cut 4 bases from V and 3 bases from J; bases unmatched to any gene: 9. The CDR3 length is 15 residues. Looked up from germline, CDR1 is SGHRS and CDR2 is YFSETQ. The variable domain in full, completed from reference TRBV5-1 and TRBJ1-2, reads KAGVTQTPRYLIKTRGQQVTLSCSPISGHRSVSWYQQTPGQGLQFLFEYFSETQRNKGNFPGRFSGRQFSNSRSEMNVSTLELGDSALYLCASSLRGQVDYGYTFGSGTRLTVV.

This clonotype was observed a handful of times. The chain has TRBV12-3 or TRBV12-4 and TRBJ2-1, with 10 bases that match TRBD1. The CDR3 runs 15 residues. V trimming: 4 bases; J trimming: 0 bases; junction bases outside the gene matches: 0. The CDR3, as DNA: TGTGCCAGCAGTTGGGACAGGGGCTCCTACAATGAGCAGTTCTTC. This sequence encodes CASSWDRGSYNEQFF.

The chain recombines TRBV20-1 with TRBJ2-3, with 7 nucleotides matching TRBD2. The CDR3 covers 15 residues. CDR1 DFQATT and CDR2 SNEGSKA come from the germline V gene (reference sequence). V shed 6 bases and J 2 bases; nucleotides not matched to a gene: 11. The CDR3 DNA reads as TGCAGTGCCATATTAGCGGGTTTCTACACAGATACGCAGTATTTT. Its translation: CSAILAGFYTDTQYF.

The rearrangement links TRBV2 to TRBJ2-5; D is unresolved. Per the germline V gene, CDR1 is SNHLY and CDR2 is FYNNEI. CDR3 length: 13 amino acids. V was clipped by 7 bases and J by 5 bases, with 14 bases between them. CDR3 nucleotide sequence: TGTGCCAGCATAGGATGGTCTAGGGAGACCCAGTACTTC. Its protein is CASIGWSRETQYF.

The gene calls are TRBV7-6 and TRBJ2-7; no reliable D call. Trimming stripped 2 bases from V and 5 bases from J, with 7 bases between. The CDR3 runs 12 residues. Germline CDR1 is SGHVS and CDR2 is FNYEAQ. The DNA for the CDR3 is TGTGCCAGCAGCTTAACGGTCCACGAGCAGTACTTC. This gives the protein CASSLTVHEQYF.

This clonotype was seen a handful of times. V usage is TRBV11-3 and J usage is TRBJ2-7, with 11 bases fitting TRBD1. With V trimmed by 2 bases and J by 6 bases, 9 bases remained unmatched. This CDR3 spans 16 amino acids. Germline-derived CDR1 and CDR2 are SGHNT and YENEEA. CDR3 amino acids: CASSLRTGGTRGEQYF. Here the CDR3 DNA reads TGTGCCAGCAGCTTAAGGACAGGGGGCACCCGCGGCGAGCAGTACTTC.

A few counts support this clonotype. This chain uses TRBV7-3 with TRBJ1-1; D is unresolved. Germline CDR1 reads SGHTA; CDR2 reads FQGTGA. The germline V and J ends were trimmed by 5 bases and 3 bases, with 10 bases remaining between them. The CDR3 sequence is 13 residues long. The CDR3 DNA reads as TGTGCCAGCAGCCCGCGGGTGGACACTGAAGCTTTCTTT. Its translation: CASSPRVDTEAFF.

The chain is built from TRBV6-2 or TRBV6-3 and TRBJ2-1, with 7 bases identical to TRBD1. Germline V CDR1 and CDR2: MNHEY, SVGEGT. J gave up 3 bases and V 0 bases, and 5 bases lay outside the gene matches. The CDR3 covers 16 residues. The CDR3 protein is CASSYSPGGDYNEQFF. CDR3 nucleotide sequence: TGTGCCAGCAGTTACTCTCCAGGGGGAGACTACAATGAGCAGTTCTTC.

The chain recombines TRBV7-3 with TRBJ1-2; TRBD1 agrees at 8 bases. There are 15 residues in the CDR3. V lost 3 bases to trimming and J lost 4 bases; unmatched junction nucleotides: 7. The germline V gene has CDR1 SGHTA and CDR2 FQGTGA. The CDR3 DNA reads as TGTGCCAGCAGCTTCAAGGACAGGGTCGGCTATGGCTACACCTTC. Translated, it gives CASSFKDRVGYGYTF. Variable domain in full (rest from reference TRBV7-3 and TRBJ1-2): GAGVSQTPSNKVTEKGKYVELRCDPISGHTALYWYRQSLGQGPEFLIYFQGTGAADDSGLPNDRFFAVRPEGSVSTLKIQRTERGDSAVYLCASSFKDRVGYGYTFGSGTRLTVV.

The CDR3 nucleotides are TGTGCCAGCAGTTCCCGGGACAGGGGATACAATGAGCAGTTCTTC. Translation gives CASSSRDRGYNEQFF. The chain uses TRBV12-3 or TRBV12-4 and TRBJ2-1; 10 bases are shared with TRBD1. The CDR3 runs to 15 residues. V was clipped by 4 bases and J by 4 bases; unmatched bases: 4.

The chain combines TRBV4-1 with TRBJ2-5; D is uncertain. The germline V and J ends were trimmed by 0 bases and 2 bases, with 10 bases remaining between them. Per germline, CDR1 MGHRA and CDR2 YSYEKL. The CDR3 covers 15 residues. The CDR3 DNA reads as TGCGCCAGCAGCCAAGAGGAACGGTTACAAGAGACCCAGTACTTC. It yields the protein CASSQEERLQETQYF.